The following is a T cell receptor (beta chain) sequence with its context. Its matching antigen is unknown. This CDR3 spans 14 amino acids. The J segment lost 3 bases and the V segment lost 5 bases, leaving 9 bases of the junction unmatched. Looked up from germline, CDR1 is DFQATT and CDR2 is SNEGSKA (reference sequence). Ahead of thyroid surgery, no patient had received treatment of any kind. Per the original data handling: It was from CDR3 differences across clinicopathological groups that a distant-metastasis classifier for papillary thyroid cancer was built. TCRdb re-clonotyped the PCR reads through MiXCR. Clone size and V and J calls follow TCRdb, not the original study. The sample carries some 60,000 clones, roughly 29% recorded once. This sample is part of a study of metastatic and nonmetastatic thyroid tumors. Study in general: A comparison of repertoires was made across blood and tumor or nodule tissue from malignant and benign thyroid patients. Study-wide results and limits: Reported TCR beta diversity, measured in blood and tumor, was significantly higher for malignant thyroid tumors than for benign nodules.

This sequence was found in a female donor with papillary thyroid cancer or a benign thyroid nodule (not recorded which). Some clones in this sample may be carry-over from other donors' samples. Sequenced input: blood. The rearrangement uses TRBV20-1 and TRBJ2-7, with 8 bases lining up with TRBD1. CDR3 amino acids: CSAQTGTGGYEQYF. Written as DNA, the CDR3 is TGCAGTGCTCAAACCGGGACAGGAGGCTACGAGCAGTACTTC.